This T cell receptor beta chain was sequenced during a study of blood T cell repertoires in COVID-19. Study background: Acute-phase and convalescent COVID-19 samples originated in the United States, Italy and Spain.

Under the authors' procedure: Estimation of nucleated cell counts relied on the amplification of reference gene primers. Measured with immunoSEQ multiplex PCR; TCRdb has only the in-frame clones, and not every one. The DNA was the basis for D and trimming; V, J and clone size are from that table. Altogether approximately 40,000 clones are present, just under 90% being singletons, with the ten largest covering around 3.6%. V gave up 8 bases and J gave up 5 bases, with 8 bases separating them. The V gene's germline CDR1 is LNHNV and CDR2 YYDKDF (reference sequence). The CDR3 is 11 amino acids. Patients at the Seattle site were enrolled during active infection and followed longitudinally.

This receptor was taken from a man between 35 and 55 years old with COVID-19, enrolled during active disease. V and J are TRBV15 and TRBJ2-3; tentative D call: TRBD2 (6 bases). The specimen sequenced was peripheral blood. CDR3 sequence reads: CATPRGDTQYF. CDR3 DNA: TGTGCCACCCCGCGGGGAGATACGCAGTATTTT.